This TCR beta chain was profiled in a study of tumor and adjacent non-tumor tissue in lung cancer. Germline CDR1 DFQATT, CDR2 SNEGSKA (reference sequence). The CDR3 loop spans 16 amino acids. No cell sorting was done before RNA was extracted from the tissue. TCRbeta libraries were built with three rounds of nested PCR, modified from ARM-PCR. In TCRdb, the multiplex PCR reads were re-called with MiXCR into one record per CDR3 protein. The sample has around 99,000 distinct CDR3 sequences, roughly 80% seen once; the top ten hold approximately 35%. As to this clonotype: The junction departs from germline at one end; a sequencing error may be responsible.

The clonotype comes from a woman aged 60-75 years with non-small cell lung cancer. Sequenced input: lung tumor tissue. The chain links TRBV20-1 to TRBJ2-1, with 15 positions matching TRBD2. CDR3 residues: CSAQSGLAGGYNERFF. The CDR3 DNA reads as TGCAGTGCACAGTCGGGACTAGCGGGAGGATACAATGAGCGGTTCTTC.